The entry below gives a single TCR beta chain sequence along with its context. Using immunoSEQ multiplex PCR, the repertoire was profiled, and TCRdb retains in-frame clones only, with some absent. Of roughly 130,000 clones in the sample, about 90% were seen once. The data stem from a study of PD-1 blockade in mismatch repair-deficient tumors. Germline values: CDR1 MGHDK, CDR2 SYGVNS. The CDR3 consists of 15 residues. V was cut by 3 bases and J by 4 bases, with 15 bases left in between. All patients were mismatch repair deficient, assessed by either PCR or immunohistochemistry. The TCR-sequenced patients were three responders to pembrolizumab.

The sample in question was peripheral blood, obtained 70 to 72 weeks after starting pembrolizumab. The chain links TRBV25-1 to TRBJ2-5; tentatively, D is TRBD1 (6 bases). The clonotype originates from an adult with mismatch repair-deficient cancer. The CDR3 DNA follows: TGTGCCAGCAGTGACCCCGAGTTAGGGGGAGAGACCCAGTACTTC. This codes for CASSDPELGGETQYF. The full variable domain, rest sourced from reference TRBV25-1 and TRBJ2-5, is EADIYQTPRYLVIGTGKKITLECSQTMGHDKMYWYQQDPGMELHLIHYSYGVNSTEKGDLSSESTVSRIRTEHFPLTLESARPSHTSQYLCASSDPELGGETQYFGPGTRLLVL.